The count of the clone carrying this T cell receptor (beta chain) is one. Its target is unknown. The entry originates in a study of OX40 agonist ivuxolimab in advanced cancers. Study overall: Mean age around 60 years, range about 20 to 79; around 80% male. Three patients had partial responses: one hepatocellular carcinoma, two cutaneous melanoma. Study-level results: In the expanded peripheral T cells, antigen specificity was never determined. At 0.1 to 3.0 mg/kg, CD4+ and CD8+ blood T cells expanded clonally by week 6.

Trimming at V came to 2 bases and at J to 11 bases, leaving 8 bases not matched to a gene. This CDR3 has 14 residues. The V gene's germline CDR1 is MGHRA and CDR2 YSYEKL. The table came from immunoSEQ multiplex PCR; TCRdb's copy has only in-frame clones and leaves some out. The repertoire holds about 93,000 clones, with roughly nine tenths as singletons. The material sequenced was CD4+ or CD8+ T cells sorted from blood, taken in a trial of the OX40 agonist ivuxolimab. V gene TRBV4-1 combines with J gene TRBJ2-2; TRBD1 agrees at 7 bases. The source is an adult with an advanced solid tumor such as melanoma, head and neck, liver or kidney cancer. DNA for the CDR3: TGCGCCAGCAGCCAACGTACAGGGGCCGCTGAGCTGTTTTTT. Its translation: CASSQRTGAAELFF.